The source of this TCR beta chain is a study of blood T cell repertoires in COVID-19. For the study at large: Samples representing acute and convalescent COVID-19 were sourced from the United States, Italy and Spain.

Trimming took 1 base from V and 4 from J; bases not matched to a gene: 1. Germline lookup yields CDR1 LNHNV and CDR2 YYDKDF (reference sequence). The CDR3 runs 15 residues. Comment on this clone: Additional DNA sequences in this sample encode the identical CDR3.

In the original analysis: Estimated nucleated cell counts came from reference gene primer amplification. Clones were sequenced by immunoSEQ multiplex PCR, and TCRdb holds only the in-frame ones, with some missing. From that table come the V and J calls and clone size; the DNA was used to work out D and trimming. The repertoire has about 130,000 clones, nearly 70% of them found once; the top ten carry less than 2.5%. This sequence originates from a woman in her 70s with acute or convalescent COVID-19. Sequenced sample: peripheral blood. The rearrangement uses TRBV15 and TRBJ1-4; 9 positions match TRBD1. The CDR3 spells CATSRGGQGNEKLFF. The CDR3 coding sequence is TGTGCCACCAGCAGAGGGGGACAGGGTAATGAAAAACTGTTTTTT.